Each of the 30 T cell receptor beta chains below was sequenced from the same sample in a study of T cell responses to AZD1222 COVID-19 vaccine. The table came from immunoSEQ multiplex PCR; TCRdb's copy has only in-frame clones and leaves some out. The sample lists approximately 120,000 clones, approximately 90% occurring once. The source was peripheral blood, collected on day 0 of MenACWY control vaccination. The receptors come from an adult in good health.

The chain has TRBV10-3 and TRBJ2-7, with 14 bases lining up with TRBD2. V lost 8 bases and J lost 4; bases outside the gene matches: 4. In germline, CDR1 is ENHRY, CDR2 SYGVKD. This CDR3 region has 14 residues. The CDR3 is CAIAGTSGSYEQYF. The DNA for the CDR3 is TGTGCCATCGCGGGGACTAGCGGGAGTTACGAGCAGTACTTC.

This sequence joins TRBV29-1 and TRBJ1-3, with D unclear. The CDR3 consists of 14 residues. The ends were cut back, 4 bases at V and 0 bases at J, with 10 bases in the middle. Per germline, CDR1 SQVTM and CDR2 ANQGSEA. The CDR3 region has the DNA TGCAGCGTTGGGACTGATTACTCTGGAAACACCATATATTTT. This translates into CSVGTDYSGNTIYF.

The chain joins TRBV5-1 to TRBJ2-2, with 9 positions matching TRBD1. The CDR3 contains 15 residues. The V gene's germline CDR1 is SGHRS and CDR2 YFSETQ. J lost 6 bases, V lost 4 bases, and 7 bases had no gene match. CDR3 coding DNA: TGCGCCAGCAGCCTAACAGGGGGCGCCCCCGGGGAGCTGTTTTTT. This encodes CASSLTGGAPGELFF.

The chain carries TRBV11-3 and TRBJ1-5, with a weak D call TRBD1 (6 bases). The germline V and J ends were trimmed by 5 bases and 10 bases, with 15 bases remaining between them. This CDR3 is 13 amino acids long. Looked up from germline, CDR1 is SGHNT and CDR2 is YENEEA. For the CDR3, the DNA is TGTGCCAGCAGCCAGAGCGGGGGCCTTCCCCAGCATTTT. As protein: CASSQSGGLPQHF. Full variable domain (rest looked up from reference TRBV11-3 and TRBJ1-5): EAGVVQSPRYKIIEKKQPVAFWCNPISGHNTLYWYLQNLGQGPELLIRYENEEAVDDSQLPKDRFSAERLKGVDSTLKIQPAELGDSAVYLCASSQSGGLPQHFGDGTRLSIL.

The gene calls are TRBV7-9 and TRBJ2-1, with 7 bases identical to TRBD2. In germline, CDR1 is SEHNR, CDR2 FQNEAQ (reference sequence). CDR3 length equals 15 residues. Germline trimming cut 1 base from V and 8 bases from J; bases unmatched to any gene: 8. The CDR3 spells CASSLGSGSWDEQFF. In DNA, the CDR3 is TGTGCCAGCAGCTTAGGTAGCGGGTCCTGGGATGAGCAGTTCTTC.

The rearrangement uses TRBV11-2 and TRBJ1-2, with 9 nucleotides matching TRBD1. The germline gives CDR1 SGHAT, CDR2 FQNNGV. V dropped 8 bases and J dropped 3; count of bases not matched to a gene: 10. This CDR3 has 15 amino acids. The CDR3 DNA reads as TGTGCCAGCGGACACCCGGGACAGGGCCACTATGGCTACACCTTC. Amino acid sequence: CASGHPGQGHYGYTF.

This sequence joins TRBV2 and TRBJ2-7; unclear D gene. Deletions cut 3 bases from V and 4 bases from J, with 16 bases between. Germline CDR1 reads SNHLY; CDR2 reads FYNNEI. The CDR3 length is 15 residues. In nucleotides, the CDR3 is TGTGCCAGCAGTGATCTAAAGGACCCAACTTACGAGCAGTACTTC. Amino acids: CASSDLKDPTYEQYF.

The chain is built from TRBV7-9 and TRBJ2-1, with TRBD2 identical over 7 bases. With 5 bases clipped from V and 5 bases from J, the junction kept 6 bases outside the gene matches. This CDR3 is built from 14 residues. CDR1 and CDR2 from the germline V gene are SEHNR and FQNEAQ (reference sequence). The CDR3 spells CASSPTLADNEQFF. The CDR3 DNA is TGTGCCAGCAGCCCAACCCTAGCGGACAATGAGCAGTTCTTC.

V and J are TRBV7-2 and TRBJ1-5, with a possible D match to TRBD1 (5 bases). The CDR3 contains 15 residues. Per the germline V gene, CDR1 is SGHTA and CDR2 is FQGNSA. V was cut by 2 bases and J by 3 bases, with 11 bases left in between. CDR3 loop: CASSLSAGNNQPQHF. The CDR3 nucleotides are TGTGCCAGCAGCTTATCGGCAGGGAACAATCAGCCCCAGCATTTT.

The chain carries TRBV3-1 (or the pseudogene TRBV3-2) and TRBJ2-3; D gene unclear. Trimming left V 0 bases short and J 4 bases short, with 2 bases between. The CDR3 runs 12 residues. The germline V gene has CDR1 LGHDT and CDR2 YNNKEL (reference sequence). CDR3 sequence reads: CASSQDPDTQYF. The CDR3 DNA follows: TGTGCCAGCAGCCAAGACCCAGATACGCAGTATTTT.

The chain is built from TRBV7-5 and TRBJ2-7; the D call TRBD1 from the table was never checked on the DNA. TRBV7-5 is assigned pseudogene status. The CDR3 covers 15 residues. The CDR3 coding sequence is TGTGCCAGAAGCTTAGCTCCGCAGGCTACCTACGAGCAGTACTTC. Translated: CARSLAPQATYEQYF.

The rearrangement joins TRBV13 to TRBJ1-1; the D is unclear. The V end lost 5 bases, the J end lost 1 base, and 17 bases lay between the germline ends. The CDR3 runs to 16 residues. Germline CDR1 PRHDT, CDR2 FYEKMQ (reference sequence). CDR3 region: CASSPTLWAGNTEAFF. CDR3 DNA: TGTGCCAGCAGCCCAACCCTCTGGGCGGGGAACACTGAAGCTTTCTTT.

The chain joins TRBV6-5 to TRBJ1-1, with 9 nucleotides matching TRBD1. The CDR3 runs to 15 residues. The ends lost 6 bases at V and 1 base at J; junction bases unmatched: 6. Germline CDR1 reads MNHEY; CDR2 reads SVGAGI. CDR3 DNA: TGTGCCAGCAGGACCCTGGGACAGGGGAACACTGAAGCTTTCTTT. Its protein is CASRTLGQGNTEAFF.

V gene TRBV5-1 combines with J gene TRBJ2-6; the D is unclear. Looked up from germline, CDR1 is SGHRS and CDR2 is YFSETQ. The V end was cut by 7 bases, the J end by 3 bases, with 11 bases between. The CDR3 is 14 amino acids. The CDR3 loop reads CASSPTGGANVLTF. The CDR3 DNA is TGCGCCAGCTCGCCAACTGGTGGGGCCAACGTCCTGACTTTC.

This chain links TRBV24-1 with TRBJ2-1; 8 bases line up with TRBD2. The CDR3 runs 17 residues. Germline-derived CDR1 and CDR2 are KGHDR and SFDVKD. Trimming took 0 bases from V and 4 from J; bases not matched to a gene: 7. As DNA, the CDR3 is TGTGCCACCAGTGATTTGGGGGCTAGCGGGCATTACAATGAGCAGTTCTTC. Encoded protein: CATSDLGASGHYNEQFF.

The CDR3 spells CASSQTLEGHTDTQYF. CDR3 nucleotide sequence: TGTGCCAGCAGCCAAACCCTTGAGGGCCACACAGATACGCAGTATTTT. This chain uses TRBV3-1 (or the pseudogene TRBV3-2) with TRBJ2-3, with D perhaps matching TRBD2 (5 bases). V dropped 2 bases and J dropped 2 bases, with 14 bases sitting between them. This CDR3 is built from 16 residues. CDR1 and CDR2 (germline): LGHDT, YNNKEL (reference sequence).

The chain uses TRBV5-4 and TRBJ2-1, with TRBD2 matching over 14 bases. CDR1 is SGHNT, CDR2 YYREEE, per germline (reference sequence). V lost 4 bases, J lost 10 bases, and 7 bases stayed unmatched. This CDR3 spans 15 amino acids. CDR3 coding DNA: TGTGCCAGCAGCCAGGGACTAGCGGGAGCCGGGGAGCAGTTCTTC. Its protein is CASSQGLAGAGEQFF. The full variable domain, rest sourced from reference TRBV5-4 and TRBJ2-1, is ETGVTQSPTHLIKTRGQQVTLRCSSQSGHNTVSWYQQALGQGPQFIFQYYREEENGRGNFPPRFSGLQFPNYSSELNVNALELDDSALYLCASSQGLAGAGEQFFGPGTRLTVL.

The chain has TRBV7-2 and TRBJ2-7; 12 bases map to TRBD2. This CDR3 region has 18 residues. CDR1 is SGHTA, CDR2 FQGNSA, per germline. Trimming removed 2 bases from V and 2 bases from J; junction bases left unmatched: 10. CDR3 loop: CASSLIVWASGRAYEQYF. CDR3 coding DNA: TGTGCCAGCAGCTTAATAGTCTGGGCTAGCGGGAGGGCCTACGAGCAGTACTTC.

The chain carries TRBV6-5 and TRBJ1-2; TRBD1 agrees at 7 bases. The J segment lost 4 bases and the V segment lost 7 bases, leaving 9 bases of the junction unmatched. Per the germline V gene, CDR1 is MNHEY and CDR2 is SVGAGI. This CDR3 is built from 14 residues. CDR3 DNA sequence: TGTGCCAGCAACCCAACGGGACAGTCCTATGGCTACACCTTC. Its translation is CASNPTGQSYGYTF.

The J gene is TRBJ1-3, the V gene TRBV6-1; D gene ambiguous. Germline V gene lookup returns CDR1 MNHNS and CDR2 SASEGT. The CDR3 length is 14 residues. V shed 1 base and J shed 4 bases, with 8 bases lying between them. The CDR3 here is CASSEGRVGNTIYF. DNA of the CDR3: TGTGCCAGCAGTGAAGGGAGAGTAGGAAACACCATATATTTT.

V gene TRBV5-6 combines with J gene TRBJ1-5; no clear D gene. Germline CDR1 and CDR2: SGHDT and YYEEEE. The CDR3 extends over 11 amino acids. V was pared by 6 bases and J by 7 bases, with 8 bases between. As DNA, the CDR3 is TGTGCCAGCACCCTCGTCCAGCCCCAGCATTTT. Its translation: CASTLVQPQHF. The entire variable domain, with the rest obtained from reference TRBV5-6 and TRBJ1-5, is as follows: DAGVTQSPTHLIKTRGQQVTLRCSPKSGHDTVSWYQQALGQGPQFIFQYYEEEERQRGNFPDRFSGHQFPNYSSELNVNALLLGDSALYLCASTLVQPQHFGDGTRLSIL.

The V gene is TRBV27, the J gene TRBJ2-7; 7 bases match TRBD2. Looked up from germline, CDR1 is MNHEY and CDR2 is SMNVEV (reference sequence). CDR3 length equals 15 residues. Unmatched junction bases numbered 7, after V lost 5 bases and J lost 0 bases. CDR3 region: CASSPMGRVSYEQYF. The CDR3 DNA reads as TGTGCCAGCAGTCCGATGGGGAGGGTCTCCTACGAGCAGTACTTC.

This chain links TRBV11-2 with TRBJ1-5; D remains unclear. Trimming left V 1 base short and J 3 bases short, with 7 bases between. The CDR3 covers 14 residues. CDR1 is SGHAT and CDR2 is FQNNGV in the germline V gene. The CDR3 here is CASSLGRYNQPQHF. The CDR3, as DNA: TGTGCCAGCAGCTTAGGTCGGTACAATCAGCCCCAGCATTTT. Full variable domain (remainder filled in from reference TRBV11-2 and TRBJ1-5): EAGVAQSPRYKIIEKRQSVAFWCNPISGHATLYWYQQILGQGPKLLIQFQNNGVVDDSQLPKDRFSAERLKGVDSTLKIQPAKLEDSAVYLCASSLGRYNQPQHFGDGTRLSIL.

The V and J genes are TRBV15 and TRBJ1-4; D gene uncertain. V shed 3 bases and J shed 5 bases, with 16 bases lying between them. CDR1 and CDR2 (germline): LNHNV, YYDKDF (reference sequence). The CDR3 is 16 residues long. The CDR3 sequence: CATSRGPQRSNEKLFF. The CDR3 DNA reads as TGTGCCACCAGCAGGGGTCCTCAGCGGAGCAATGAAAAACTGTTTTTT.

The table lists this clone with a count of one. The chain links TRBV6-4 to TRBJ1-2; weak D call: TRBD1 (5 bases). Germline CDR1 and CDR2: MRHNA and SNTAGT. This CDR3 comprises 14 residues. Trimming took 2 bases from V and 3 from J, leaving 10 bases between them. CDR3 protein: CASSDGGRDYGYTF. CDR3 bases: TGTGCCAGCAGTGACGGTGGCAGGGACTATGGCTACACCTTC.

The V gene is TRBV9, the J gene TRBJ2-1; no firm D call. The germline V gene encodes CDR1 SGDLS and CDR2 YYNGEE. The CDR3 loop spans 15 amino acids. V was clipped by 0 bases and J by 7 bases, with 14 bases between them. The DNA for the CDR3 is TGTGCCAGCAGCGTAGCTGGGATAGTGTGGAATGAGCAGTTCTTC. It codes for CASSVAGIVWNEQFF.

A word on this clone: Its ends do not fully match the called genes, so a read error is possible. The rearrangement uses TRBV2 and TRBJ2-2, with D possibly matching TRBD1 (6 bases). Germline V lookup: CDR1 SNHLY, CDR2 FYNNEI. This CDR3 region has 17 residues. The CDR3 here is CASSEEFWGQDTGELFF. For the CDR3, the DNA is TGTGCCAGCAGCGAAGAGTTTTGGGGGCAAGACACCGGGGAGCTGTTTTTT. Combining the CDR3 with reference TRBV2 and TRBJ2-2 gives the whole variable domain EPEVTQTPSHQVTQMGQEVILRCVPISNHLYFYWYRQILGQKVEFLVSFYNNEISEKSEIFDDQFSVERPDGSNFTLKIRSTKLEDSAMYFCASSEEFWGQDTGELFFGEGSRLTVL.

V gene TRBV27 combines with J gene TRBJ2-7; D not resolved. V was pared by 1 base and J by 2 bases, with 9 bases between. Germline V gene lookup returns CDR1 MNHEY and CDR2 SMNVEV (reference sequence). The CDR3 consists of 14 residues. The CDR3 nucleotides read TGTGCCAGCAGTTTATTTCTGGGAACCTACGAGCAGTACTTC. Translating it yields CASSLFLGTYEQYF.

A single count supports this clone. The rearrangement links TRBV4-3 to TRBJ1-6, with D uncertain. The V end lost 0 bases, the J end lost 3 bases, and 3 bases lay between the germline ends. The V gene's germline CDR1 is LGHNA and CDR2 YSLEER. The CDR3 has 14 residues. The CDR3: CASSQDHYNSPLHF. The CDR3 bases are TGCGCCAGCAGCCAAGACCACTATAATTCACCCCTCCACTTT.

V and J are TRBV10-3 and TRBJ1-6; D is undetermined. CDR3 length: 13 amino acids. V lost 5 bases and J lost 4, with 6 bases in between. Germline CDR1 is ENHRY and CDR2 is SYGVKD. CDR3 in amino acids: CAISTSYNSPLHF. CDR3 sequence (DNA): TGTGCCATCAGTACAAGTTATAATTCACCCCTCCACTTT.